Here is one TCR beta chain with its context. This sample is part of a study of blood T cell repertoires in COVID-19. Looking at the study overall: Sites in the United States, Italy and Spain provided acute and convalescent COVID-19 samples.

Deletions cut 0 bases from V and 9 bases from J, with 15 bases between. This CDR3 has 15 amino acids. Germline V gene sequence: CDR1 LGHDT, CDR2 YNNKEL (reference sequence). The method was immunoSEQ multiplex PCR; TCRdb's version includes in-frame clones alone and lacks a portion of them. The table lists 200,000 or so clones, approximately 89% of them singletons, with about 3.5% in the top ten. The specimen sequenced was PBMCs or T cells enriched from blood (not recorded which). The chain links TRBV3-1 (or the pseudogene TRBV3-2) to TRBJ2-1; perhaps TRBD2 as D (5 bases). The source of this sequence is a woman in her thirties who had been exposed to COVID-19. CDR3 coding DNA: TGTGCCAGCAGCCAAGATCCAAAGGGAGTTGGTGAGCAGTTCTTC. Translated, it gives CASSQDPKGVGEQFF.